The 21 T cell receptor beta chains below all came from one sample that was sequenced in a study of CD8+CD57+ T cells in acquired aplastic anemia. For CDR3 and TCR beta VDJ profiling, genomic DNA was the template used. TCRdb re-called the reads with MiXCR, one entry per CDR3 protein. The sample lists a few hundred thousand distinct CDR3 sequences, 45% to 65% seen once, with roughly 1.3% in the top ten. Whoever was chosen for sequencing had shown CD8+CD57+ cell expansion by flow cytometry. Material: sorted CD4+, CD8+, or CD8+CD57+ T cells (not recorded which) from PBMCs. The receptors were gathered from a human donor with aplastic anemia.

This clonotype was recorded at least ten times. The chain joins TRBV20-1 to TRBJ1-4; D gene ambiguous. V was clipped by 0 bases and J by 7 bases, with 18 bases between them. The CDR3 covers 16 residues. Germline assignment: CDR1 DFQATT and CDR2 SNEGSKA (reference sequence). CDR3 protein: CSARDRTGARGEKLFF. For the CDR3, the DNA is TGCAGTGCTAGAGATCGTACTGGCGCCCGGGGTGAAAAACTGTTTTTT.

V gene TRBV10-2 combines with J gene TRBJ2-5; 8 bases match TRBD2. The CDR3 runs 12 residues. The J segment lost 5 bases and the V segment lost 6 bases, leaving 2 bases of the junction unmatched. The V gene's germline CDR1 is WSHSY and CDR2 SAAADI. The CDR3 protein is CASRLAAETQYF. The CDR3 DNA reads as TGCGCCAGCAGACTAGCGGCGGAGACCCAGTACTTC.

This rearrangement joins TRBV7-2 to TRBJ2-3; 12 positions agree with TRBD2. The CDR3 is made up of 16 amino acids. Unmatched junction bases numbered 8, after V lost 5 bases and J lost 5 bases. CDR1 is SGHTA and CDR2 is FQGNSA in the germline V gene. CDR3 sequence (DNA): TGTGCCAGCAGCGCGCTAGCGGGGGGGCCGGGAGATACGCAGTATTTT. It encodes CASSALAGGPGDTQYF.

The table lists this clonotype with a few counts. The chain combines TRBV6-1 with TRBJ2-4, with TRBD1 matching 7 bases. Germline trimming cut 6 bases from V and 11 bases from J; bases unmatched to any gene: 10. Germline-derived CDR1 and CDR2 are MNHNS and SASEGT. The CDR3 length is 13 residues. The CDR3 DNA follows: TGTGCCAGCAGCCAGACAGGGTCAGGAGTTCAGTACTTC. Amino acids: CASSQTGSGVQYF.

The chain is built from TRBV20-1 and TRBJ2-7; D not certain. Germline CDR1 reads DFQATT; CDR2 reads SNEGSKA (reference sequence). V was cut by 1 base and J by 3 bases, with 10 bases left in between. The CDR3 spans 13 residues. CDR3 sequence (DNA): TGCAGTGCTAGAGGCAAACAACTCTACGAGCAGTACTTC. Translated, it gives CSARGKQLYEQYF.

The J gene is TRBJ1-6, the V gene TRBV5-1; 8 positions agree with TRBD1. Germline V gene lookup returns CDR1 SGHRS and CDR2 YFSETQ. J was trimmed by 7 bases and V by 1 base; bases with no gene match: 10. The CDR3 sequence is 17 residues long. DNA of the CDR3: TGCGCCAGCAGCTTGTTACCAGGGGGCGCAGGGAATTCACCCCTCCACTTT. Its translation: CASSLLPGGAGNSPLHF.

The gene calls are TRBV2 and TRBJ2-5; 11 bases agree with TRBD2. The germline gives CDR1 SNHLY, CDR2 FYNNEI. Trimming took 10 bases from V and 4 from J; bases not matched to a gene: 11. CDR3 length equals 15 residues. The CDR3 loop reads CANNLGLAGGETQYF. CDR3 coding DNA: TGTGCCAATAACCTCGGGCTAGCGGGAGGAGAGACCCAGTACTTC.

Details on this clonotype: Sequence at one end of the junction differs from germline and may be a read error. This CDR3 is CAIKAGSMNTEAFF. The DNA of the CDR3 is TGTGCCATCAAGGCGGGCAGCATGAACACTGAGGCTTTCTTT. V and J are TRBV10-3 and TRBJ1-1; D remains ambiguous. Germline V gene data show CDR1 as ENHRY and CDR2 as SYGVKD. This CDR3 comprises 14 residues.

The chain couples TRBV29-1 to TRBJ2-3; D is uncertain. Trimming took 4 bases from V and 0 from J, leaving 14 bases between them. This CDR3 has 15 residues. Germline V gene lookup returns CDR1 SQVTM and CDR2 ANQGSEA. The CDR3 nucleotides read TGCAGCGTTGTATTGACTCATAGTAGCACAGATACGCAGTATTTT. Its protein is CSVVLTHSSTDTQYF.

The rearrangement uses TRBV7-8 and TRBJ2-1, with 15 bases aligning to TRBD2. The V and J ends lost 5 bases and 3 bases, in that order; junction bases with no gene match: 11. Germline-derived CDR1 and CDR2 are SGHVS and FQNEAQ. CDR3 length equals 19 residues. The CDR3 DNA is TGTGCCAGCAGCCCACAGGGGGGACTAGCGGGAGGAATCTACAATGAGCAGTTCTTC. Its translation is CASSPQGGLAGGIYNEQFF.

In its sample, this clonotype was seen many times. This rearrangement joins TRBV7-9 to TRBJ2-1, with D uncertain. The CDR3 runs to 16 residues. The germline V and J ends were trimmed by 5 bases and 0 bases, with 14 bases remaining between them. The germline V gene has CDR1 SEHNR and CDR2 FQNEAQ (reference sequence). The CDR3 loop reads CASSPTSSPSYNEQFF. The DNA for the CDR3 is TGTGCCAGCAGCCCTACAAGCTCCCCCTCCTACAATGAGCAGTTCTTC.

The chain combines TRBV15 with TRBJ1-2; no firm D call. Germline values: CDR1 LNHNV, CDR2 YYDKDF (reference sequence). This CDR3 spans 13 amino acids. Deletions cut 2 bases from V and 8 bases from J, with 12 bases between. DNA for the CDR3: TGTGCCACCAGCAGACGGGCTTTAGAAGGCTACACCTTC. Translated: CATSRRALEGYTF.

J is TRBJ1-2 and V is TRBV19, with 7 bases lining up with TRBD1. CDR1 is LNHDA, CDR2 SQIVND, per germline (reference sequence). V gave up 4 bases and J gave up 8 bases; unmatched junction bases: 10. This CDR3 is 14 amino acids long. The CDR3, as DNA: TGTGCCAGTAGTACCGCGACAGGGCTTGGCGGCTACACCTTC. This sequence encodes CASSTATGLGGYTF. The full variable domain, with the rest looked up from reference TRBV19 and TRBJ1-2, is DGGITQSPKYLFRKEGQNVTLSCEQNLNHDAMYWYRQDPGQGLRLIYYSQIVNDFQKGDIAEGYSVSREKKESFPLTVTSAQKNPTAFYLCASSTATGLGGYTFGSGTRLTVV.

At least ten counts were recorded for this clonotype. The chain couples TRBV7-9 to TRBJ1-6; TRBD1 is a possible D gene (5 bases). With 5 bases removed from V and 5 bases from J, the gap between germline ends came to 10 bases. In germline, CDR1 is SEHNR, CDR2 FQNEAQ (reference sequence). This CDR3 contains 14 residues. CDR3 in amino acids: CASSLSGDNSPLHF. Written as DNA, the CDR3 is TGTGCCAGCAGCCTCTCGGGGGATAATTCACCCCTCCACTTT.

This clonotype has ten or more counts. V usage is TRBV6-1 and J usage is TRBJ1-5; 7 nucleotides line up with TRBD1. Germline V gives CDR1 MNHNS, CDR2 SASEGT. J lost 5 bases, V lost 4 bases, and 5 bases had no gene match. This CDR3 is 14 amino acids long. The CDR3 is CASSGRQGHQPQHF. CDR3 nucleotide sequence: TGTGCCAGCAGTGGTCGACAGGGACATCAGCCCCAGCATTTT.

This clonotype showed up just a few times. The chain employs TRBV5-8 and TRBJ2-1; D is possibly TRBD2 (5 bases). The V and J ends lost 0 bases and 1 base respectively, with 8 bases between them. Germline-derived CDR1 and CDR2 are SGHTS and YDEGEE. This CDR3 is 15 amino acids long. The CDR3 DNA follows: TGTGCCAGCAGCTTGGGACGGACTTCCTACAATGAGCAGTTCTTC. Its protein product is CASSLGRTSYNEQFF.

CDR3 sequence reads: CASSDGAGAYNEQFF. CDR3 sequence (DNA): TGCGCCAGCAGTGACGGGGCGGGGGCTTACAATGAGCAGTTCTTC. The V and J genes are TRBV10-2 and TRBJ2-1, with D perhaps matching TRBD2 (7 bases). Germline CDR1 is WSHSY and CDR2 is SAAADI. Trimming shortened V by 3 bases and J by 4 bases, and 13 bases separated the two germline ends. The CDR3 is made up of 15 amino acids.

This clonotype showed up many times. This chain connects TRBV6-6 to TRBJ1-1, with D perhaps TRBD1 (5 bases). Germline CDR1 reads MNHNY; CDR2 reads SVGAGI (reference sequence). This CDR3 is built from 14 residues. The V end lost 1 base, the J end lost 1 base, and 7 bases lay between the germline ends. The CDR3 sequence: CASSYFGANTEAFF. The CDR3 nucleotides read TGTGCCAGCAGTTACTTTGGGGCGAACACTGAAGCTTTCTTT.

For the CDR3, the DNA is TGTGCCATCAGGCCGACTAGCGGAGGCCAAGAGACCCAGTACTTC. Translated, it gives CAIRPTSGGQETQYF. V usage is TRBV10-3 and J usage is TRBJ2-5; 9 bases line up with TRBD2. The CDR3 loop spans 15 amino acids. Germline lookup yields CDR1 ENHRY and CDR2 SYGVKD. The J segment lost 1 base and the V segment lost 6 bases, leaving 6 bases of the junction unmatched.

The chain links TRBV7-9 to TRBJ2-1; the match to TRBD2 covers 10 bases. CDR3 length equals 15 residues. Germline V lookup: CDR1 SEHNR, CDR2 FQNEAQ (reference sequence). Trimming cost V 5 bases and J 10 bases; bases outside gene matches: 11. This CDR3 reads CASSRPGTSVYEQFF. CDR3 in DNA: TGTGCCAGCAGCCGGCCCGGGACTAGCGTCTACGAGCAGTTCTTC.

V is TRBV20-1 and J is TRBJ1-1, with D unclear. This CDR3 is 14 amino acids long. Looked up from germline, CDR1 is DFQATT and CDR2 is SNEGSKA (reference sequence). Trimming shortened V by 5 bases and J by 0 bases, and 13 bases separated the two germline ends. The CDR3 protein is CSAGPGLMNTEAFF. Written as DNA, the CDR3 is TGCAGTGCTGGACCCGGACTGATGAACACTGAAGCTTTCTTT.